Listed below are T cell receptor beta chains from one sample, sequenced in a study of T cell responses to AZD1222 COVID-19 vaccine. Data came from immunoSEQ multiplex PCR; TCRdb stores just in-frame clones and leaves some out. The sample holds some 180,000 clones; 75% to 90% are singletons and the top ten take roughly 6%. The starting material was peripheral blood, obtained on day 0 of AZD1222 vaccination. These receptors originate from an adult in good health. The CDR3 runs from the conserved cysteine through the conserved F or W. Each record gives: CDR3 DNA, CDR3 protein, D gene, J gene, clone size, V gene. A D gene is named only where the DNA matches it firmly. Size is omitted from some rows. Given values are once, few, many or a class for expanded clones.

cdr3_nt: TGTGCCAGCAGTTACTCTGGCCGGGGCACAGATACGCAGTATTTT
cdr3_aa: CASSYSGRGTDTQYF
d_call: -
j_call: TRBJ2-3
clone_size: once
v_call: TRBV6-5

cdr3_nt: TGCGCCAGCAGCGTGGACACGTCCTACAATGAGCAGTTCTTC
cdr3_aa: CASSVDTSYNEQFF
d_call: -
j_call: TRBJ2-1
clone_size: -
v_call: TRBV5-1

cdr3_nt: TGTGCCATCAGTACCGGGACTTTTAGCAATCAGCCCCAGCATTTT
cdr3_aa: CAISTGTFSNQPQHF
d_call: -
j_call: TRBJ1-5
clone_size: -
v_call: TRBV10-3

cdr3_nt: TGTGCCTGGGGTCCGGCGGGGGAGACCCAGTACTTC
cdr3_aa: CAWGPAGETQYF
d_call: -
j_call: TRBJ2-5
clone_size: -
v_call: TRBV30

cdr3_nt: TGTGCCAGCAGCTTGGTACGGGGGGGCTCCTACAATGAGCAGTTCTTC
cdr3_aa: CASSLVRGGSYNEQFF
d_call: TRBD2
j_call: TRBJ2-1
clone_size: -
v_call: TRBV5-6

cdr3_nt: TGCAGTGCTGCCCTAGAGACCCAGTACTTC
cdr3_aa: CSAALETQYF
d_call: -
j_call: TRBJ2-5
clone_size: once
v_call: TRBV20-1

cdr3_nt: TGTGCCAGCAGCTTGGGCCCTAGGAGAGATACTAATTCACCCCTCCACTTT
cdr3_aa: CASSLGPRRDTNSPLHF
d_call: -
j_call: TRBJ1-6
clone_size: -
v_call: TRBV5-4

cdr3_nt: TGTGCCAGCAGTTACTACGGGGTCGAGACCCAGTACTTC
cdr3_aa: CASSYYGVETQYF
d_call: -
j_call: TRBJ2-5
clone_size: -
v_call: TRBV6-5

cdr3_nt: TGCGCCAGCAGCCAAGAGGTAGCGGGGAGCTCCTACAATGAGCAGTTCTTC
cdr3_aa: CASSQEVAGSSYNEQFF
d_call: TRBD2
j_call: TRBJ2-1
clone_size: -
v_call: TRBV4-3

cdr3_nt: TGTGCCAGCTCACCATATAGGACTGAGGACAATGAGCAGTTCTTC
cdr3_aa: CASSPYRTEDNEQFF
d_call: -
j_call: TRBJ2-1
clone_size: -
v_call: TRBV18

cdr3_nt: TGTGCCAGCAGTGATCAGCGGGGGCGACCCTACAATGAGCAGTTCTTC
cdr3_aa: CASSDQRGRPYNEQFF
d_call: TRBD2
j_call: TRBJ2-1
clone_size: -
v_call: TRBV6-1

cdr3_nt: TGTGCCACCAGCGGAATGACTAGCGTGAACACCGGGGAGCTGTTTTTT
cdr3_aa: CATSGMTSVNTGELFF
d_call: TRBD2
j_call: TRBJ2-2
clone_size: -
v_call: TRBV15

cdr3_nt: TGTGCCAGCAGTAAGGCAGGGAGAACAGATACGCAGTATTTT
cdr3_aa: CASSKAGRTDTQYF
d_call: -
j_call: TRBJ2-3
clone_size: few
v_call: TRBV6-5

cdr3_nt: TGTGCTGCGAGGGGATTGGTCGGGGAGACCCAGTACTTC
cdr3_aa: CAARGLVGETQYF
d_call: -
j_call: TRBJ2-5
clone_size: -
v_call: TRBV15

cdr3_nt: TGTGCCAGCAGCTTAACTGCGGGGCGGGGGGGCCCGCGGACCCAGTACTTC
cdr3_aa: CASSLTAGRGGPRTQYF
d_call: TRBD2
j_call: TRBJ2-5
clone_size: -
v_call: TRBV7-2

cdr3_nt: TGTGCCAGCAGTTTAGGTGGGGCCCTCTATGGCTACACCTTC
cdr3_aa: CASSLGGALYGYTF
d_call: -
j_call: TRBJ1-2
clone_size: once
v_call: TRBV28

cdr3_nt: TGTGCCAGCAGTTACTCGGGACAGGGGGTCTATGGCTACACCTTC
cdr3_aa: CASSYSGQGVYGYTF
d_call: TRBD1
j_call: TRBJ1-2
clone_size: -
v_call: TRBV6-5

cdr3_nt: TGCAGCGTTGCTTACGGGAGCACAGATACGCAGTATTTT
cdr3_aa: CSVAYGSTDTQYF
d_call: -
j_call: TRBJ2-3
clone_size: -
v_call: TRBV29-1

cdr3_nt: TGCGCCAGCAGCCCCGGTGGCAGTCGAGTAGATACGCAGTATTTT
cdr3_aa: CASSPGGSRVDTQYF
d_call: -
j_call: TRBJ2-3
clone_size: -
v_call: TRBV5-1

cdr3_nt: TGTGCCAGCAGTTTAGCAGCATATGGCTACACCTTC
cdr3_aa: CASSLAAYGYTF
d_call: -
j_call: TRBJ1-2
clone_size: -
v_call: TRBV28

cdr3_nt: TGTGCCAGTGAGCGAGACAGGGCCTATGGCTACACCTTC
cdr3_aa: CASERDRAYGYTF
d_call: TRBD1
j_call: TRBJ1-2
clone_size: -
v_call: TRBV19

cdr3_nt: TGTGCCAGCAGATTTAGCGGGATTTACGAGCAGTACTTC
cdr3_aa: CASRFSGIYEQYF
d_call: TRBD2
j_call: TRBJ2-7
clone_size: -
v_call: TRBV11-2

cdr3_nt: TGTGCCAGCAGCTTAGGACTAGCGAGCAATGAGCAGTTCTTC
cdr3_aa: CASSLGLASNEQFF
d_call: TRBD2
j_call: TRBJ2-1
clone_size: -
v_call: TRBV11-2

cdr3_nt: TGCGCCAGCAGCTCCCTGGACAGGGGGCGCAAAAATAGCAATCAGCCCCAGCATTTT
cdr3_aa: CASSSLDRGRKNSNQPQHF
d_call: TRBD1
j_call: TRBJ1-5
clone_size: once
v_call: TRBV5-1

cdr3_nt: TGTGCCAGCAGCCATCTACCAGGAGGGGGAAGCTCACCCCTCCACTTT
cdr3_aa: CASSHLPGGGSSPLHF
d_call: -
j_call: TRBJ1-6
clone_size: -
v_call: TRBV9

cdr3_nt: TGTGCCAGCAACCGTGGAGGAGCTCGACACCAAGAGACCCAGTACTTC
cdr3_aa: CASNRGGARHQETQYF
d_call: -
j_call: TRBJ2-5
clone_size: -
v_call: TRBV7-2

cdr3_nt: TGTGCCAGCAGTCCCGGGACAGGGAATAGAGGCTACACCTTC
cdr3_aa: CASSPGTGNRGYTF
d_call: TRBD1
j_call: TRBJ1-2
clone_size: -
v_call: TRBV5-4

cdr3_nt: TGTGCCAGTAGCCCGGGACAGGGGGCGTGGAACTCCTACGAGCAGTACTTC
cdr3_aa: CASSPGQGAWNSYEQYF
d_call: TRBD1
j_call: TRBJ2-7
clone_size: once
v_call: TRBV19

cdr3_nt: TGTGCCAGCAGCTTGGAGCCGCTATACGAGCAGTACTTC
cdr3_aa: CASSLEPLYEQYF
d_call: -
j_call: TRBJ2-7
clone_size: -
v_call: TRBV7-9

cdr3_nt: TGTGCCAGCAGTTACAAGGTAGCGGGGGGCTACGAGCAGTACTTC
cdr3_aa: CASSYKVAGGYEQYF
d_call: TRBD2
j_call: TRBJ2-7
clone_size: -
v_call: TRBV6-5

cdr3_nt: TGTGCCAGTAGAGCCGGGACAGGGGGTTTTGGCAAAAACATTCAGTACTTC
cdr3_aa: CASRAGTGGFGKNIQYF
d_call: TRBD1
j_call: TRBJ2-4
clone_size: few
v_call: TRBV19

cdr3_nt: TGTGCCAGCTCACCGCCGGGACAGGCCTACAATGAGCAGTTCTTC
cdr3_aa: CASSPPGQAYNEQFF
d_call: TRBD1
j_call: TRBJ2-1
clone_size: -
v_call: TRBV18

cdr3_nt: TGTGCCAGCAGTCCATCATCCGGGACAGGGGACACTGAAGCTTTCTTT
cdr3_aa: CASSPSSGTGDTEAFF
d_call: TRBD1
j_call: TRBJ1-1
clone_size: -
v_call: TRBV28

cdr3_nt: TGTGCCAGCAGGGAGGAGAACAATGAGCAGTTCTTC
cdr3_aa: CASREENNEQFF
d_call: -
j_call: TRBJ2-1
clone_size: -
v_call: TRBV2

cdr3_nt: TGTGCCAGCAGCGACGAGGGAGCTTCCTATAATTCACCCCTCCACTTT
cdr3_aa: CASSDEGASYNSPLHF
d_call: -
j_call: TRBJ1-6
clone_size: -
v_call: TRBV7-9

cdr3_nt: TGTGCCAGTAGTATAGAGCCCGATCAGCCCCAGCATTTT
cdr3_aa: CASSIEPDQPQHF
d_call: -
j_call: TRBJ1-5
clone_size: -
v_call: TRBV19

cdr3_nt: TGTGCCAGCAGCCGAGGGGCCAACACCATATATTTT
cdr3_aa: CASSRGANTIYF
d_call: -
j_call: TRBJ1-3
clone_size: -
v_call: TRBV7-9

cdr3_nt: TGTGCCAGCAGCGAGAGGGGGACAGTCTCCTACAATGAGCAGTTCTTC
cdr3_aa: CASSERGTVSYNEQFF
d_call: TRBD1
j_call: TRBJ2-1
clone_size: -
v_call: TRBV9